This T cell receptor beta chain was sequenced during a study of shared clonotypes between healthy human individuals. CDR3 length equals 15 residues. Trimming pared 0 bases from V and 1 base from J, leaving 9 bases between. CDR1 is MNHEY and CDR2 is SMNVEV in the germline V gene (reference sequence). In regard to this clone: The same CDR3 can be traced to other DNA sequences in this sample.

Healthy adults negative for HIV, lacking recent acute infections or vaccinations, served as donors. Each donor was a Caucasian adult residing in Nashville, Tennessee. Assay execution proceeded at the deep level. Clones were read by immunoSEQ multiplex PCR, and TCRdb kept only the in-frame ones, dropping some. The sample shows over a million clones, about 75% of them seen only once. The V and J genes are TRBV27 and TRBJ1-2; D is unresolved. Sequencing was performed on memory CD4+ T cells sorted from blood. Stated subset: CD45RA-negative fraction. This TCR derives from a man aged 18 to 29 in good health. For the CDR3, the DNA is TGTGCCAGCAGTTTATCTGGTGTCGGTAACTATGGCTACACCTTC. As protein: CASSLSGVGNYGYTF.